These 20 T cell receptor beta chains share one sample of origin, sequenced in a study of T cells expressing NK-cell markers. Reprocessing the 5' RACE reads, TCRdb reports a single entry for every CDR3 protein and omits DNA. The listing contains hundreds of thousands of distinct CDR3 sequences. Material for sequencing was blood T cells: a sorted CD56 or NKG2C T cell subset, CD4+ or CD8+ T cells, or bulk PBMC T cells (not recorded which). Receptor source: a woman between 18 and 69 years old in good health.

The chain links TRBV7-9 to TRBJ2-7. CDR1 is SEHNR, CDR2 FQNEAQ, per germline (reference sequence). The CDR3 sequence is 13 residues long. This CDR3 is CASSSAPYYEQYF.

The chain employs TRBV4-3 and TRBJ2-4; TCRdb gives TRBD2 as the D gene, but with no DNA this cannot be confirmed. This CDR3 contains 16 residues. CDR1 and CDR2 (germline): LGHNA, YSLEER. CDR3 region: CASSQDKAGAKNIQYF.

The chain recombines TRBV6-1 with TRBJ2-5. The germline CDR1 and CDR2 sequences are MNHNS and SASEGT. This CDR3 has 15 amino acids. The CDR3 protein is CASSEALHTQETQYF.

The gene calls are TRBV19 and TRBJ1-5; TCRdb lists TRBD1, though no DNA is available to test this call. The CDR3 contains 14 residues. Germline V gives CDR1 LNHDA, CDR2 SQIVND (reference sequence). CDR3 protein: CASNDRGGNQPQHF.

The rearrangement links TRBV29-1 to TRBJ2-5; TCRdb reports TRBD2, a call that lacks DNA to check it against. The germline gives CDR1 SQVTM, CDR2 ANQGSEA. CDR3 size: 15 residues. This CDR3 reads CSVEELGLAEETQYF.

The chain recombines TRBV20-1 with TRBJ1-2; the D gene TCRdb calls, TRBD1, cannot be checked with no DNA. CDR1 and CDR2 (germline): DFQATT, SNEGSKA (reference sequence). CDR3 length equals 16 residues. The CDR3 sequence: CSARDLQGAYDYGYSF.

V usage is TRBV14 and J usage is TRBJ2-1; TCRdb's D gene call, TRBD2, goes unchecked for lack of DNA. This CDR3 spans 15 amino acids. Germline CDR1 and CDR2: SGHDN and FVKESK. CDR3 region: CASSALAGEYNEQFF.

This clonotype shows up as medium-sized (0.01 to 0.1%) by frequency. The chain joins TRBV25-1 to TRBJ2-1; checking the TCRdb D call of TRBD2 is not possible without DNA. Looked up from germline, CDR1 is MGHDK and CDR2 is SYGVNS. This CDR3 region has 15 residues. CDR3: CASSPPIGGRYEQFF.

The chain recombines TRBV15 with TRBJ1-4; TCRdb returns TRBD1, unconfirmable since there is no DNA. CDR1 and CDR2 from the germline V gene are LNHNV and YYDKDF (reference sequence). This CDR3 contains 14 residues. The CDR3 here is CATSRERRGVKLFF.

This rearrangement joins TRBV29-1 to TRBJ2-7. Germline-derived CDR1 and CDR2 are SQVTM and ANQGSEA. The CDR3 spans 11 residues. This CDR3 is CSGIRSDEQYF.

This sequence joins TRBV12-3 or TRBV12-4 and TRBJ1-6; TCRdb's D call of TRBD1 is untestable without DNA. This CDR3 is built from 14 residues. This CDR3 is CASSSGTRSSPLHF.

This rearrangement joins TRBV29-1 to TRBJ2-2; the TCRdb D gene call, TRBD1, has no DNA to confirm it. CDR3 length equals 14 residues. CDR1 is SQVTM, CDR2 ANQGSEA, per germline. CDR3 amino acids: CSVGDRGRTGELFF.

The chain is built from TRBV7-6 and TRBJ2-1; TCRdb gives TRBD1 as the D gene, but with no DNA this cannot be confirmed. The CDR3 loop spans 14 amino acids. Germline V gives CDR1 SGHVS, CDR2 FNYEAQ. CDR3 protein: CASSPGWPNNEQFF.

This sequence joins TRBV11-2 and TRBJ1-2; TCRdb calls TRBD1, which cannot be checked without DNA. CDR1 and CDR2 from the germline V gene are SGHAT and FQNNGV. The CDR3 runs to 14 residues. The CDR3 spells CASSPGPGDYGYTF.

The chain joins TRBV20-1 to TRBJ2-1; absent DNA, TCRdb's TRBD1 call cannot be checked. Germline CDR1 is DFQATT and CDR2 is SNEGSKA (reference sequence). This CDR3 spans 14 amino acids. This CDR3 reads CSASTGRVADEQFF.

This chain uses TRBV12-3 or TRBV12-4 with TRBJ2-2; the D gene TCRdb calls, TRBD1, cannot be checked with no DNA. The CDR3 extends over 15 amino acids. The chain's CDR3 is CASSGRGSNTGELFF.

The V call is TRBV7-7, the J call TRBJ1-3. The CDR3 has 15 residues. Germline CDR1 SSHAT, CDR2 FNYEAQ (reference sequence). This CDR3 is CASSLATAAGNTIYF.

This chain uses TRBV6-1 with TRBJ2-2; the D call of TRBD1 rests on TCRdb alone, since no DNA is present to check it. The CDR3 sequence is 14 residues long. CDR1 and CDR2 (germline): MNHNS, SASEGT. The CDR3 sequence: CASSDRVWTGELFF.

The rearrangement links TRBV7-2 to TRBJ2-1; TCRdb gives TRBD2 as the D gene, but with no DNA this cannot be confirmed. CDR1 and CDR2 from the germline V gene are SGHTA and FQGNSA. The CDR3 is made up of 14 amino acids. The CDR3 protein is CASSRRLVTNEQFF.

This chain links TRBV20-1 with TRBJ2-5; without DNA, the TCRdb call of TRBD1 cannot be checked. Germline V gene data show CDR1 as DFQATT and CDR2 as SNEGSKA (reference sequence). The CDR3 length is 14 residues. The CDR3 loop reads CSAPKPGPGETQYF.